The rows below give T cell receptor beta chains drawn from one sample of a study of OX40 agonist ivuxolimab in advanced cancers. Sequencing used immunoSEQ multiplex PCR; TCRdb keeps in-frame clones, though not all of them. The sample includes approximately 30,000 clones, 80% to 85% seen only once; the top ten take around a fifth. Sequences were derived from CD4+ or CD8+ T cells sorted from blood, sampled in a trial of the OX40 agonist ivuxolimab. The receptor set was obtained from an adult with an advanced solid tumor such as melanoma, head and neck, liver or kidney cancer. Each CDR3 is given with its conserved first and last residue. D genes are given only for firm matches. Clone size is not always given. Where it is, it says once, few, many or a class for expanded clones.

>-|TRBD1|TRBJ2-7|TRBV10-3
CAIRVDRAREQYF
TGTGCCATCAGGGTCGACAGGGCAAGGGAGCAGTACTTC
>-|-|TRBJ1-1|TRBV4-1
CASSFGRSVNTEAFF
TGCGCCAGCAGCTTCGGAAGGTCTGTGAACACTGAAGCTTTCTTT
>once|TRBD2|TRBJ2-1|TRBV30
CAWSALAGGFSYNEQFF
TGTGCCTGGAGTGCACTAGCGGGAGGATTTTCCTACAATGAGCAGTTCTTC
>-|-|TRBJ2-5|TRBV29-1
CSAPRGETQYF
TGCAGCGCACCGAGAGGCGAGACCCAGTACTTC
>-|-|TRBJ1-5|TRBV5-1
CASSFPVSDSNQPQHF
TGCGCCAGCAGCTTCCCGGTGTCTGATAGCAATCAGCCCCAGCATTTT
>few|TRBD2|TRBJ2-1|TRBV4-3
CASSQEAEAGSREQFF
TGCGCCAGCAGCCAAGAGGCAGAAGCGGGGAGTCGTGAGCAGTTCTTC
>-|TRBD1|TRBJ2-7|TRBV28
CASSFLSVGTGLDEQYF
TGTGCCAGCAGTTTCCTAAGTGTCGGGACAGGGCTGGACGAGCAGTACTTC
>-|-|TRBJ1-1|TRBV27
CASSLPGTEAFF
TGTGCCAGCAGTTTACCCGGGACCGAAGCTTTCTTT
>-|TRBD2|TRBJ2-3|TRBV28
CASSLSLAGSEYPDTQYF
TGTGCCAGCAGTTTATCGCTAGCGGGATCCGAGTACCCGGATACGCAGTATTTT
>-|TRBD2|TRBJ2-1|TRBV25-1
CASSLTSGIYNEQFF
TGTGCCAGCAGTCTGACTAGCGGGATTTACAATGAGCAGTTCTTC
>few|TRBD2|TRBJ2-1|TRBV27
CASSERGGGNEQFF
TGTGCCAGCAGTGAACGGGGGGGCGGCAATGAGCAGTTCTTC
>-|-|TRBJ2-6|TRBV6-1
CASSEGSSGANVLTF
TGTGCCAGCAGTGAGGGGAGCTCTGGGGCCAACGTCCTGACTTTC
>few|-|TRBJ2-1|TRBV19
CASRLGPSYNEQFF
TGTGCCAGCCGCTTAGGGCCTAGCTACAATGAGCAGTTCTTC
>-|-|TRBJ1-2|TRBV6-6
CASSYTPGDNYGYTF
TGTGCCAGCAGTTACACACCAGGGGATAACTATGGCTACACCTTC
>-|-|TRBJ2-3|TRBV2
CASSEMTLPPADTQYF
TGTGCCAGCAGTGAAATGACCCTACCGCCCGCAGATACGCAGTATTTT
>-|TRBD2|TRBJ2-2|TRBV7-9
CASSLVTTSGGTGELFF
TGTGCCAGCAGCTTAGTCACGACTAGCGGGGGCACCGGGGAGCTGTTTTTT
>-|TRBD1|TRBJ2-5|TRBV7-3
CASSLTGAGETQYF
TGTGCCAGCAGCTTGACAGGGGCGGGGGAGACCCAGTACTTC
>-|-|TRBJ1-1|TRBV28
CASRGGWADEAFF
TGTGCCAGCAGGGGGGGGTGGGCAGACGAAGCTTTCTTT
>few|TRBD2|TRBJ2-3|TRBV5-4
CATGGGGASDTQYF
TGTGCCACCGGTGGCGGGGGGGCGTCAGATACGCAGTATTTT
>-|TRBD1|TRBJ2-7|TRBV9
CASSVEGDLGTGGYEQYF
TGTGCCAGCAGCGTAGAGGGGGACCTCGGGACAGGGGGGTACGAGCAGTACTTC
>once|-|TRBJ2-2|TRBV5-6
CASSLATENTGELFF
TGTGCCAGCAGCTTGGCCACAGAAAACACCGGGGAGCTGTTTTTT
>-|-|TRBJ1-2|TRBV6-4
CAEGGYYGYTF
TGTGCCGAGGGAGGTTACTATGGCTACACCTTC
>once|-|TRBJ2-1|TRBV7-6
CASSFEGGFGGEQFF
TGTGCCAGCAGTTTCGAGGGGGGATTCGGTGGTGAGCAGTTCTTC
>-|-|TRBJ2-7|TRBV5-1
CASSTGGFNEQYF
TGCGCCAGCAGCACTGGCGGCTTCAACGAGCAGTACTTC
>-|-|TRBJ2-5|TRBV6-4
CASSETLQETQYF
TGTGCCAGCAGCGAGACTCTCCAAGAGACCCAGTACTTC
>-|-|TRBJ1-6|TRBV27
CASKEYYNSPLHF
TGTGCCAGCAAGGAGTACTATAATTCACCCCTCCACTTT
>-|TRBD1|TRBJ2-7|TRBV2
CASRGSGTGYNEQYF
TGTGCCAGCAGGGGCTCCGGGACAGGGTATAACGAGCAGTACTTC
>-|-|TRBJ2-2|TRBV19
CATTKGSMAGLNTGELFF
TGTGCCACTACGAAGGGTTCCATGGCAGGGTTGAACACCGGGGAGCTGTTTTTT
>once|-|TRBJ1-1|TRBV7-6
CASSHRNTEAFF
TGTGCCAGCAGCCACAGGAACACTGAAGCTTTCTTT
>-|-|TRBJ1-4|TRBV6-6
CASSYIWGRSEKLFF
TGTGCCAGCAGTTACATCTGGGGAAGGAGTGAAAAACTGTTTTTT
>-|-|TRBJ1-5|TRBV27
CASSPGDNQPQHF
TGTGCCAGCAGTCCCGGGGACAATCAGCCCCAGCATTTT
>-|-|TRBJ1-5|TRBV6-5
CASSPGAMGNQPQHF
TGTGCCAGCAGTCCTGGGGCGATGGGCAATCAGCCCCAGCATTTT
>-|-|TRBJ1-5|TRBV19
CASSIQGTGNQPQHF
TGTGCCAGTAGTATCCAGGGGACGGGGAATCAGCCCCAGCATTTT
>few|-|TRBJ2-3|TRBV6-4
CASSDRSDTDTQYF
TGTGCCAGCAGTGACCGATCCGACACAGATACGCAGTATTTT
>-|TRBD2|TRBJ2-7|TRBV28
CASSIPGTSGRFGNEQYF
TGTGCCAGCAGTATCCCCGGGACTAGCGGGAGATTTGGGAACGAGCAGTACTTC
>-|TRBD2|TRBJ2-3|TRBV6-4
CASRISPGLAGECDTQYF
TGTGCCAGCAGAATATCACCTGGACTAGCGGGAGAATGCGATACGCAGTATTTT
>few|TRBD2|TRBJ2-1|TRBV27
CASSSPRVAGAGYEQFF
TGTGCCAGCAGTTCTCCTCGGGTAGCGGGGGCGGGCTATGAGCAGTTCTTC
>-|-|TRBJ2-1|TRBV6-6
CASSYSQFNEQFF
TGTGCCAGCAGTTACTCGCAATTCAATGAGCAGTTCTTC
>-|-|TRBJ2-7|TRBV19
CASSMVEQYF
TGTGCCAGTAGTATGGTGGAGCAGTACTTC
>once|TRBD1|TRBJ2-7|TRBV9
CASSVGRTGYEQYF
TGTGCCAGCAGCGTAGGTCGGACAGGCTACGAGCAGTACTTC
>once|-|TRBJ1-2|TRBV30
CAWSFRSLYGYTF
TGTGCCTGGAGCTTTCGGTCTCTCTATGGCTACACCTTC
>-|TRBD1|TRBJ1-2|TRBV5-4
CASSSGQGRGGYTF
TGTGCCAGCAGCTCCGGACAGGGACGCGGTGGCTACACCTTC
>-|-|TRBJ1-5|TRBV19
CASRTRTDRSNQPQHF
TGTGCCAGTAGGACTAGGACAGATCGTAGCAATCAGCCCCAGCATTTT